These T cell receptor beta chains were read from a single sample in a study of technical replicates of blood from a few donors. TCRdb keeps only in-frame clones here, not all; method: immunoSEQ multiplex PCR. The sample consists of 65,000 to 85,000 clones, about 98% of them appearing once. Source material: T cells isolated from PBMCs. Receptors were obtained from a human donor in good health. The CDR3 runs from the conserved cysteine through the conserved F or W. A D gene is named only where the DNA matches it firmly. A clone size is listed for some rows: how often the clone was seen (once, few, many), or a class if it is expanded.

d_call: TRBD1; v_call: TRBV5-1; clone_size: -; j_call: TRBJ1-5; cdr3_aa: CASSLGGQINQPQHF; cdr3_nt: TGCGCCAGCAGCTTGGGGGGACAGATCAATCAGCCCCAGCATTTT
d_call: -; v_call: TRBV5-1; clone_size: once; j_call: TRBJ1-6; cdr3_aa: CASSGGGDLNSPLHF; cdr3_nt: TGCGCCAGCAGCGGAGGAGGGGATTTGAATTCACCCCTCCACTTT
d_call: -; v_call: TRBV14; clone_size: -; j_call: TRBJ1-2; cdr3_aa: CASSQEWRGYGYTF; cdr3_nt: TGTGCCAGCAGCCAAGAATGGAGGGGCTATGGCTACACCTTC
d_call: -; v_call: TRBV28; clone_size: -; j_call: TRBJ2-5; cdr3_aa: CASTGSDAGRGLETQYF; cdr3_nt: TGTGCCAGCACCGGATCAGACGCGGGGCGGGGTTTGGAGACCCAGTACTTC
d_call: -; v_call: TRBV13; clone_size: -; j_call: TRBJ2-4; cdr3_aa: CASSLGRSLAKNIQYF; cdr3_nt: TGTGCCAGCAGCTTAGGAAGGAGTCTAGCCAAAAACATTCAGTACTTC
d_call: TRBD1; v_call: TRBV5-1; clone_size: -; j_call: TRBJ2-1; cdr3_aa: CASSFGRGIYNEQFF; cdr3_nt: TGCGCCAGCAGCTTTGGCAGGGGGATCTACAATGAGCAGTTCTTC
d_call: -; v_call: TRBV29-1; clone_size: once; j_call: TRBJ1-2; cdr3_aa: CSVSFVTEYNYGYTF; cdr3_nt: TGCAGCGTTAGCTTTGTGACAGAGTATAACTATGGCTACACCTTC
d_call: TRBD1; v_call: TRBV4-1; clone_size: -; j_call: TRBJ1-4; cdr3_aa: CASSQYRGQDEKLFF; cdr3_nt: TGCGCCAGCAGCCAGTACAGGGGGCAAGATGAAAAACTGTTTTTT
d_call: TRBD1; v_call: TRBV5-1; clone_size: -; j_call: TRBJ1-2; cdr3_aa: CASSAGQYGYTF; cdr3_nt: TGCGCCAGCAGCGCGGGACAGTATGGCTACACCTTC
d_call: TRBD2; v_call: TRBV28; clone_size: -; j_call: TRBJ2-7; cdr3_aa: CASSLKWASGPNYEQYF; cdr3_nt: TGTGCCAGCAGTTTAAAGTGGGCTAGCGGACCGAATTACGAGCAGTACTTC
d_call: -; v_call: TRBV10-1; clone_size: -; j_call: TRBJ2-3; cdr3_aa: CASSPLSRGTDTQYF; cdr3_nt: TGCGCCAGCAGCCCCCTCTCTAGAGGCACAGATACGCAGTATTTT
d_call: TRBD1; v_call: TRBV4-1; clone_size: -; j_call: TRBJ1-1; cdr3_aa: CASSQDWTGVNTEAFF; cdr3_nt: TGCGCCAGCAGCCAAGATTGGACAGGGGTGAACACTGAAGCTTTCTTT
d_call: TRBD1; v_call: TRBV4-2; clone_size: -; j_call: TRBJ1-5; cdr3_aa: CASSQDSSRGHNQPQHF; cdr3_nt: TGTGCCAGCAGCCAAGACTCCTCCAGGGGGCACAATCAGCCCCAGCATTTT
d_call: -; v_call: TRBV14; clone_size: -; j_call: TRBJ1-1; cdr3_aa: CASSQVRTLLSGEAFF; cdr3_nt: TGTGCCAGCAGCCAAGTAAGGACTCTATTGAGTGGGGAAGCTTTCTTT
d_call: -; v_call: TRBV4-1; clone_size: -; j_call: TRBJ2-7; cdr3_aa: CASSQDPSRHSYEQYF; cdr3_nt: TGCGCCAGCAGCCAAGATCCCTCACGACACTCATACGAGCAGTACTTC
d_call: -; v_call: TRBV5-6; clone_size: -; j_call: TRBJ2-1; cdr3_aa: CASIVRSSYNEQFF; cdr3_nt: TGTGCCAGCATTGTGAGAAGCTCCTACAATGAGCAGTTCTTC
d_call: -; v_call: TRBV28; clone_size: -; j_call: TRBJ2-7; cdr3_aa: CASSLGSPYEQYF; cdr3_nt: TGTGCCAGCAGTCTAGGGAGTCCCTACGAGCAGTACTTC
d_call: -; v_call: TRBV6-5; clone_size: -; j_call: TRBJ1-2; cdr3_aa: CASSQTYYGYTF; cdr3_nt: TGTGCCAGCAGCCAAACTTACTATGGCTACACCTTC
d_call: TRBD1; v_call: TRBV7-3; clone_size: -; j_call: TRBJ2-5; cdr3_aa: CASSLTGTGWETQYF; cdr3_nt: TGTGCCAGCAGCTTAACCGGGACAGGGTGGGAGACCCAGTACTTC
d_call: TRBD2; v_call: TRBV9; clone_size: -; j_call: TRBJ2-3; cdr3_aa: CASSPRTSGGPEDTQYF; cdr3_nt: TGTGCCAGCAGCCCCCGGACTAGCGGGGGGCCGGAGGATACGCAGTATTTT
d_call: -; v_call: TRBV6-6; clone_size: -; j_call: TRBJ2-1; cdr3_aa: CASRSDSSSYNEQFF; cdr3_nt: TGTGCCAGCAGAAGTGACTCTAGCTCCTACAATGAGCAGTTCTTC
d_call: TRBD1; v_call: TRBV18; clone_size: -; j_call: TRBJ1-3; cdr3_aa: CASSQQPTGGFGNTIYF; cdr3_nt: TGTGCCAGCTCACAACAACCTACAGGGGGATTTGGAAACACCATATATTTT
d_call: -; v_call: TRBV6-4; clone_size: -; j_call: TRBJ1-6; cdr3_aa: CASSDRREGSYNSPLHF; cdr3_nt: TGTGCCAGCAGTGACCGGAGGGAAGGCTCCTATAATTCACCCCTCCACTTT
d_call: TRBD1; v_call: TRBV19; clone_size: -; j_call: TRBJ2-7; cdr3_aa: CASSMTGGYEQYF; cdr3_nt: TGTGCCAGTAGTATGACAGGGGGTTACGAGCAGTACTTC
d_call: TRBD1; v_call: TRBV5-8; clone_size: -; j_call: TRBJ2-5; cdr3_aa: CASSFQGAREETQYF; cdr3_nt: TGTGCCAGCAGCTTCCAGGGGGCCCGTGAAGAGACCCAGTACTTC
d_call: TRBD2; v_call: TRBV5-1; clone_size: -; j_call: TRBJ2-1; cdr3_aa: CASSRLAGSEQFF; cdr3_nt: TGCGCCAGCAGTCGACTAGCGGGAAGTGAGCAGTTCTTC
d_call: -; v_call: TRBV4-1; clone_size: -; j_call: TRBJ2-5; cdr3_aa: CASSQDLRRETQYF; cdr3_nt: TGCGCCAGCAGCCAAGATTTAAGGAGAGAGACCCAGTACTTC
d_call: -; v_call: TRBV7-6; clone_size: -; j_call: TRBJ1-1; cdr3_aa: CASSEASLNTEAFF; cdr3_nt: TGTGCCAGCAGCGAAGCGTCATTGAACACTGAAGCTTTCTTT
d_call: -; v_call: TRBV7-8; clone_size: -; j_call: TRBJ2-3; cdr3_aa: CASPGVHRTDTQYF; cdr3_nt: TGTGCCAGCCCGGGTGTACACCGCACAGATACGCAGTATTTT
d_call: TRBD1; v_call: TRBV18; clone_size: -; j_call: TRBJ1-3; cdr3_aa: CASSPNLQGSGNTIYF; cdr3_nt: TGTGCCAGCTCACCGAATTTACAGGGGTCTGGAAACACCATATATTTT
d_call: TRBD1; v_call: TRBV6-1; clone_size: -; j_call: TRBJ1-2; cdr3_aa: CASSVYGTAYGYTF; cdr3_nt: TGTGCCAGCAGTGTATACGGGACAGCCTATGGCTACACCTTC
d_call: TRBD1; v_call: TRBV11-3; clone_size: -; j_call: TRBJ2-3; cdr3_aa: CASSSTFGQATSTDTQYF; cdr3_nt: TGTGCCAGCAGCTCGACTTTTGGACAGGCGACTAGCACAGATACGCAGTATTTT
d_call: TRBD1; v_call: TRBV7-9; clone_size: -; j_call: TRBJ1-4; cdr3_aa: CASSSQGVTNEKLFF; cdr3_nt: TGTGCCAGCAGCTCGCAGGGGGTGACTAATGAAAAACTGTTTTTT
d_call: -; v_call: TRBV10-3; clone_size: -; j_call: TRBJ2-5; cdr3_aa: CAISESGVQETQYF; cdr3_nt: TGTGCCATCAGTGAGTCCGGGGTTCAAGAGACCCAGTACTTC
d_call: -; v_call: TRBV19; clone_size: -; j_call: TRBJ2-5; cdr3_aa: CASIAEPGLPGETQYF; cdr3_nt: TGTGCCAGTATCGCCGAACCGGGACTCCCGGGGGAGACCCAGTACTTC
d_call: -; v_call: TRBV6-5; clone_size: -; j_call: TRBJ1-1; cdr3_aa: CASSYGTVMVTEAFF; cdr3_nt: TGTGCCAGCAGTTACGGAACAGTCATGGTCACTGAAGCTTTCTTT
d_call: -; v_call: TRBV9; clone_size: -; j_call: TRBJ1-1; cdr3_aa: CASSGGNRAFF; cdr3_nt: TGTGCCAGCAGCGGAGGGAATAGAGCTTTCTTT
d_call: -; v_call: TRBV2; clone_size: -; j_call: TRBJ2-1; cdr3_aa: CASRAFWRGRSGRRYNEQFF; cdr3_nt: -
d_call: -; v_call: TRBV15; clone_size: -; j_call: TRBJ2-5; cdr3_aa: CATSSVAEPKETQYF; cdr3_nt: TGTGCCACCAGCAGTGTAGCGGAGCCTAAAGAGACCCAGTACTTC
d_call: TRBD1; v_call: TRBV7-6; clone_size: -; j_call: TRBJ2-7; cdr3_aa: CASSLAQGVAYEQYF; cdr3_nt: TGTGCCAGCAGCTTAGCTCAGGGGGTAGCCTACGAGCAGTACTTC
d_call: -; v_call: TRBV11-2; clone_size: -; j_call: TRBJ2-1; cdr3_aa: CASMSSEGPREQFF; cdr3_nt: TGTGCCAGCATGTCGTCGGAGGGCCCTCGTGAGCAGTTCTTC